This T cell receptor (beta chain) was recorded in a study of T cells in Graves' hyperthyroidism and ophthalmopathy. Overall study results and limits: Ophthalmopathy could be told apart from stable hyperthyroidism with a 13 V-J model. In blood, most of the thyroid clonotypes expanded above 0.001 were also present.

RNA transcripts yielded amplified TCR beta CDR3 regions. The HTBI primer set served for first-round RT-PCR of the TCR CDR3. In TCRdb, the multiplex PCR reads were re-called with MiXCR into one record per CDR3 protein. The repertoire holds roughly 300,000 distinct CDR3 sequences, with about 14% as singletons. Trimming took off 0 bases at V and 13 bases at J, with 13 bases between the two ends. The CDR3 covers 13 residues. From germline, CDR1 is KGHSH and CDR2 LQKENI. This clonotype was seen repeatedly, ten times or more. Its antigen remains unknown. The V and J genes are TRBV18 and TRBJ2-1; no clear D gene. The sequencing sample was made of blood. The origin of this receptor is a woman aged 30 to 39 with Graves' hyperthyroidism. The DNA of the CDR3 is TGTGCCAGCTCACCACCTGATGCTTCGAGACAGTTCTTC. It translates to CASSPPDASRQFF.